This TCR beta chain was identified in a study of early T cells in non-severe SARS-CoV-2 infection. Trimming took off 1 base at V and 8 bases at J, with 9 bases between the two ends. The germline gives CDR1 LGHDT, CDR2 YNNKEL (reference sequence). The CDR3 is made up of 13 amino acids. TCRdb fed the 5' RACE reads into MiXCR, producing one record per CDR3 protein. The profile shows roughly 34,000 distinct CDR3 sequences, 4% to 5% of them singletons. The specimen was whole blood. This sequence was found in an adult who was a healthcare worker with PCR-confirmed SARS-CoV-2 infection or an uninfected control (not recorded which). This sequence joins TRBV3-1 and TRBJ2-1, with D maybe TRBD2 (6 bases). CDR3 coding DNA: TGTGCCAGCAGCCAAGCCGGGGGAGATGAGCAGTTCTTC. This sequence encodes CASSQAGGDEQFF.